This TCR beta chain was captured by sequencing in a study of cytomegalovirus exposure and HLA in healthy donors. For the study at large: HLA-typed donors were the source of about 81 million unique TCRs held in an early data release.

Though nominally healthy at sampling, donors likely had unrecorded immune exposures. In the PCR, 60 Vbeta and 13 Jbeta primers were used. Data came from immunoSEQ multiplex PCR; TCRdb stores just in-frame clones and leaves some out. This table holds about 200,000 clones, approximately 81% found once. Germline CDR1 reads MNHEY; CDR2 reads SVGAGI. CDR3 size: 13 residues. Trimming shortened V by 2 bases and J by 1 base, and 5 bases separated the two germline ends. The rearrangement joins TRBV6-5 to TRBJ1-1; TRBD1 might be the D (5 bases). This clonotype originated in a man younger than 45 in good health and CMV-seronegative. Source material: PBMCs. The CDR3 here is CASSYRGNTEAFF. For the CDR3, the DNA is TGTGCCAGCAGTTACAGGGGGAACACTGAAGCTTTCTTT.